One and the same sample provided the 17 T cell receptor beta chains below, sequenced in a study of CD8+ T cells in alopecia areata. cDNA reverse transcribed from extracted RNA served as the sequencing template. Repertoires were generated with immunoSEQ multiplex PCR, while TCRdb's copy carries only in-frame clones and drops some. The profile shows around 65,000 clones, under 55% of them singletons. The sequencing here drew on CD8+ T cells sorted from blood, taken at week 0. Source of these receptors: a human donor with alopecia areata.

The chain recombines TRBV5-1 with TRBJ2-7, with D perhaps TRBD2 (6 bases). V gave up 4 bases and J gave up 2 bases, with 13 bases separating them. CDR3 size: 14 residues. CDR1 is SGHRS and CDR2 is YFSETQ in the germline V gene. DNA for the CDR3: TGCGCCAGCAGCCCCCCGGGCGGGACCTACGAGCAGTACTTC. This gives the protein CASSPPGGTYEQYF.

The chain couples TRBV9 to TRBJ1-1; D not certain. The CDR3 runs to 14 residues. Germline V gene data show CDR1 as SGDLS and CDR2 as YYNGEE. V dropped 1 base and J dropped 1 base, with 8 bases sitting between them. The CDR3 DNA is TGTGCCAGCAGCGTACGGGAAACGAACACTGAAGCTTTCTTT. It is translated as CASSVRETNTEAFF.

The rearrangement links TRBV6-5 to TRBJ2-1; TRBD2 agrees at 10 bases. The CDR3 is 15 amino acids. The V and J ends lost 6 bases and 6 bases, in that order; junction bases with no gene match: 8. The germline CDR1 and CDR2 sequences are MNHEY and SVGAGI. The CDR3 DNA reads as TGTGCCAGCAGAAACGGACTAGCGGCCACCAATGAGCAGTTCTTC. This codes for CASRNGLAATNEQFF.

The chain joins TRBV29-1 to TRBJ1-3, with D perhaps TRBD1 (5 bases). Germline CDR1 SQVTM, CDR2 ANQGSEA. This CDR3 contains 14 residues. Trimming took 7 bases from V and 1 from J, leaving 14 bases between them. The CDR3 coding sequence is TGCAGCGCCGAAGTGTCAGGGTCTGGAAACACCATATATTTT. Its protein is CSAEVSGSGNTIYF.

This clone has more than one count but fewer than ten. J is TRBJ2-7 and V is TRBV2, with a weak D call TRBD2 (5 bases). The CDR3 contains 13 residues. Trimming stripped 3 bases from V and 2 bases from J, with 8 bases between. Germline CDR1 reads SNHLY; CDR2 reads FYNNEI. The CDR3 DNA follows: TGTGCCAGCAGTGACGGGGAGCCCTACGAGCAGTACTTC. It translates to CASSDGEPYEQYF.

This chain connects TRBV29-1 to TRBJ2-1, with 11 bases matching TRBD1. From germline, CDR1 is SQVTM and CDR2 ANQGSEA. This CDR3 has 14 residues. Losses at the gene ends were 3 bases for V and 6 bases for J; bases not matched to a gene: 4. The CDR3: CSVERGTGGNEQFF. The CDR3 DNA reads TGCAGCGTTGAGAGGGGGACAGGGGGCAATGAGCAGTTCTTC.

The chain employs TRBV2 and TRBJ2-5, with 8 bases that match TRBD1. The V segment lost 8 bases and the J segment 5 bases; nucleotides outside the gene matches: 13. From germline, CDR1 is SNHLY and CDR2 FYNNEI. The CDR3 runs 15 residues. CDR3 sequence reads: CASPVRQGAMETQYF. The DNA of the CDR3 is TGTGCCAGCCCGGTCCGGCAGGGGGCAATGGAGACCCAGTACTTC. The full variable domain, completed using reference TRBV2 and TRBJ2-5, is EPEVTQTPSHQVTQMGQEVILRCVPISNHLYFYWYRQILGQKVEFLVSFYNNEISEKSEIFDDQFSVERPDGSNFTLKIRSTKLEDSAMYFCASPVRQGAMETQYFGPGTRLLVL.

This clone was seen at least ten times. This sequence joins TRBV28 and TRBJ1-1; D remains ambiguous. Germline CDR1 reads MDHEN; CDR2 reads SYDVKM. The CDR3 is made up of 14 amino acids. Trimming stripped 3 bases from V and 1 base from J, with 9 bases between. CDR3 DNA: TGTGCCAGCAGTTTGATCGCAGGGAACACTGAAGCTTTCTTT. This gives the protein CASSLIAGNTEAFF.

This CDR3 is CASSLQSTDTQYF. The CDR3 nucleotides read TGCGCCAGCAGCCTACAGAGCACAGATACGCAGTATTTT. The V and J genes are TRBV4-1 and TRBJ2-3; D remains unclear. CDR3 length equals 13 residues. Looked up from germline, CDR1 is MGHRA and CDR2 is YSYEKL. The V and J ends lost 4 bases and 0 bases respectively, with 5 bases between them.

This clone was detected a few times. This chain uses TRBV29-1 with TRBJ2-2; TRBD2 agrees at 7 bases. In germline, CDR1 is SQVTM, CDR2 ANQGSEA. The J segment lost 2 bases and the V segment lost 6 bases, leaving 9 bases of the junction unmatched. The CDR3 runs 15 residues. The CDR3 sequence: CSVEWGGSNTGELFF. The CDR3 coding sequence is TGCAGCGTCGAATGGGGAGGGTCAAACACCGGGGAGCTGTTTTTT.

V usage is TRBV5-4 and J usage is TRBJ2-3; D is unclear. The CDR3 runs to 12 residues. Germline lookup yields CDR1 SGHNT and CDR2 YYREEE (reference sequence). The germline V and J ends were trimmed by 5 bases and 5 bases, with 9 bases remaining between them. The CDR3 bases are TGTGCCAGCAGGCTAGGCGGAGATACGCAGTATTTT. Its translation: CASRLGGDTQYF.

This clone was detected once. The chain uses TRBV13 and TRBJ2-3, with D perhaps TRBD1 or TRBD2 (5 bases each). Trimming left V 5 bases short and J 4 bases short, with 13 bases between. This CDR3 contains 14 residues. Germline CDR1 is PRHDT and CDR2 is FYEKMQ (reference sequence). As DNA, the CDR3 is TGTGCCAGCAGCACACGGGGCGTGCCAGATACGCAGTATTTT. Translating it yields CASSTRGVPDTQYF.

The J gene is TRBJ2-1, the V gene TRBV29-1; D is unclear. Germline V CDR1 and CDR2: SQVTM, ANQGSEA. The germline V and J ends were trimmed by 4 bases and 7 bases, with 5 bases remaining between them. The CDR3 spans 10 residues. The CDR3 DNA reads as TGCAGCGTTGCGGAGAATGAGCAGTTCTTC. Protein: CSVAENEQFF.

In its sample, this clone was seen once. The chain uses TRBV30 and TRBJ2-5, with TRBD2 as a possible D gene (5 bases). This CDR3 is built from 16 residues. The V gene's germline CDR1 is GTSNPN and CDR2 SVGIG (reference sequence). V was cut by 5 bases and J by 4 bases, with 23 bases left in between. The CDR3 loop is CAWALPWGHEGETQYF. CDR3 coding DNA: TGTGCCTGGGCGCTCCCCTGGGGTCATGAGGGAGAGACCCAGTACTTC.

The chain is built from TRBV7-9 and TRBJ2-7; D may be TRBD2 (6 bases). Per the germline V gene, CDR1 is SEHNR and CDR2 is FQNEAQ (reference sequence). Trimming shortened V by 3 bases and J by 3 bases, and 12 bases separated the two germline ends. The CDR3 spans 14 residues. The CDR3 region is CASSLSGTGYEQYF. The CDR3 nucleotides read TGTGCCAGCAGCTTGTCCGGGACTGGCTACGAGCAGTACTTC. The full variable domain, in which reference TRBV7-9 and TRBJ2-7 provide the parts outside the CDR3, is DTGVSQNPRHKITKRGQNVTFRCDPISEHNRLYWYRQTLGQGPEFLTYFQNEAQLEKSRLLSDRFSAERPKGSFSTLEIQRTEQGDSAMYLCASSLSGTGYEQYFGPGTRLTVT.

V gene TRBV2 combines with J gene TRBJ2-5; no definite D call. The length of the CDR3 is 13 residues. Looked up from germline, CDR1 is SNHLY and CDR2 is FYNNEI. Deletions cut 5 bases from V and 1 base from J, with 8 bases between. Here the CDR3 reads CASSWVSQETQYF. DNA of the CDR3: TGTGCCAGCAGTTGGGTCAGCCAAGAGACCCAGTACTTC.

This rearrangement joins TRBV4-1 to TRBJ2-7; D not certain. Trimming took off 2 bases at V and 3 bases at J, with 11 bases between the two ends. This CDR3 spans 14 amino acids. Germline CDR1 and CDR2: MGHRA and YSYEKL. As DNA, the CDR3 is TGCGCCAGCAGCCAATATATGTCGGACTACGAGCAGTACTTC. Protein sequence: CASSQYMSDYEQYF.